This TCR beta chain was recovered during a study of OX40 agonist ivuxolimab in advanced cancers. Study-level information: Antecedent anti-PD-1, anti-PD-L1 or anti-CTLA-4 therapy was permissible, with over 35% having received some. Notes on the study in general: Among T cells, CD8+ cells averaged more expanded clones than CD4+ cells.

Germline values: CDR1 MNHNY, CDR2 SVGAGI (reference sequence). Deletions cut 0 bases from V and 6 bases from J, with 12 bases between. The CDR3 length is 15 residues. Sequencing was performed with immunoSEQ multiplex PCR; in TCRdb, only in-frame clones are kept and a portion is missing. Here the sample spans 35,000 to 40,000 clones, 70% to 85% being singletons. This clone appeared a single time. Its antigen is unknown. This sequence was found in an adult with an advanced solid tumor such as melanoma, head and neck, liver or kidney cancer. The V call is TRBV6-6, the J call TRBJ2-1; tentatively, D is TRBD2 (7 bases). The sequencing used CD4+ or CD8+ T cells sorted from blood, collected in a trial of the OX40 agonist ivuxolimab. The CDR3 protein is CASSYSHGGPNEQFF. CDR3 coding DNA: TGTGCCAGCAGTTACTCACACGGGGGGCCCAATGAGCAGTTCTTC.